This T cell receptor beta chain was retrieved from a study of cytomegalovirus exposure and HLA in healthy donors. Regarding the study as a whole: Rarity marked most TCR sequences, yet some public TCRs occurred in many donors.

V was clipped by 2 bases and J by 3 bases; unmatched bases: 3. The CDR3 runs 15 residues. Germline assignment: CDR1 SGHDT and CDR2 YYEEEE. The study ran its PCR with 60 Vbeta and 13 Jbeta primers. Data came from immunoSEQ multiplex PCR; TCRdb stores just in-frame clones and leaves some out. Of roughly 100,000 clones in the sample, 76% were seen once. A note on this clone: Its specificity is unknown.

Material for sequencing was PBMCs. The receptor was isolated from a man aged 25-40 years in good health and CMV-seropositive. The chain is built from TRBV5-6 and TRBJ2-1; 9 bases fit TRBD1. CDR3 region: CASSLRDRVYNEQFF. Written as DNA, the CDR3 is TGTGCCAGCAGCTTAAGGGACAGGGTCTACAATGAGCAGTTCTTC.